This T cell receptor (beta chain) was sequenced during a study of blood T cell repertoires in COVID-19. Original processing notes: Using reference gene primer amplification, nucleated cell counts were estimated. Libraries were prepared by immunoSEQ multiplex PCR; TCRdb keeps only in-frame clonotypes and omits some of them. The V and J calls and clone size come from that table; D and trimming were worked out from the DNA. The table lists approximately 170,000 clones, less than 85% of them singletons. V was shortened by 3 bases and J by 5 bases, with 10 bases between the two germline ends. CDR3 length equals 13 residues. The V gene's germline CDR1 is SGHTA and CDR2 FQGNSA.

The TCR originated in a woman between 45 and 60 years old with acute or convalescent COVID-19. Sample: peripheral blood. The chain employs TRBV7-2 and TRBJ2-5; D unresolved. The CDR3, as DNA: TGTGCCAGCAGCTTCATGCAGAGGGAGACCCAGTACTTC. The encoded protein is CASSFMQRETQYF.